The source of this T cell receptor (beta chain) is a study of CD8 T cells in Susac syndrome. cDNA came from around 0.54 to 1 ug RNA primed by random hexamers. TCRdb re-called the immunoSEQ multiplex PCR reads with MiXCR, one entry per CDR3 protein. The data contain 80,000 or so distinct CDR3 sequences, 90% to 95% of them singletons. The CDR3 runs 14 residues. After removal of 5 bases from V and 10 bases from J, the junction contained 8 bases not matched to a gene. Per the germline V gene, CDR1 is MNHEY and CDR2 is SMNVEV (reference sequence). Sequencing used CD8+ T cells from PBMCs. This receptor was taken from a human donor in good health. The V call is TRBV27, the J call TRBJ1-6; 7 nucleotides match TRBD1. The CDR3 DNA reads TGTGCCAGCAGTCTAAGGGACAGTTACTCACCCCTCCACTTT. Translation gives CASSLRDSYSPLHF.